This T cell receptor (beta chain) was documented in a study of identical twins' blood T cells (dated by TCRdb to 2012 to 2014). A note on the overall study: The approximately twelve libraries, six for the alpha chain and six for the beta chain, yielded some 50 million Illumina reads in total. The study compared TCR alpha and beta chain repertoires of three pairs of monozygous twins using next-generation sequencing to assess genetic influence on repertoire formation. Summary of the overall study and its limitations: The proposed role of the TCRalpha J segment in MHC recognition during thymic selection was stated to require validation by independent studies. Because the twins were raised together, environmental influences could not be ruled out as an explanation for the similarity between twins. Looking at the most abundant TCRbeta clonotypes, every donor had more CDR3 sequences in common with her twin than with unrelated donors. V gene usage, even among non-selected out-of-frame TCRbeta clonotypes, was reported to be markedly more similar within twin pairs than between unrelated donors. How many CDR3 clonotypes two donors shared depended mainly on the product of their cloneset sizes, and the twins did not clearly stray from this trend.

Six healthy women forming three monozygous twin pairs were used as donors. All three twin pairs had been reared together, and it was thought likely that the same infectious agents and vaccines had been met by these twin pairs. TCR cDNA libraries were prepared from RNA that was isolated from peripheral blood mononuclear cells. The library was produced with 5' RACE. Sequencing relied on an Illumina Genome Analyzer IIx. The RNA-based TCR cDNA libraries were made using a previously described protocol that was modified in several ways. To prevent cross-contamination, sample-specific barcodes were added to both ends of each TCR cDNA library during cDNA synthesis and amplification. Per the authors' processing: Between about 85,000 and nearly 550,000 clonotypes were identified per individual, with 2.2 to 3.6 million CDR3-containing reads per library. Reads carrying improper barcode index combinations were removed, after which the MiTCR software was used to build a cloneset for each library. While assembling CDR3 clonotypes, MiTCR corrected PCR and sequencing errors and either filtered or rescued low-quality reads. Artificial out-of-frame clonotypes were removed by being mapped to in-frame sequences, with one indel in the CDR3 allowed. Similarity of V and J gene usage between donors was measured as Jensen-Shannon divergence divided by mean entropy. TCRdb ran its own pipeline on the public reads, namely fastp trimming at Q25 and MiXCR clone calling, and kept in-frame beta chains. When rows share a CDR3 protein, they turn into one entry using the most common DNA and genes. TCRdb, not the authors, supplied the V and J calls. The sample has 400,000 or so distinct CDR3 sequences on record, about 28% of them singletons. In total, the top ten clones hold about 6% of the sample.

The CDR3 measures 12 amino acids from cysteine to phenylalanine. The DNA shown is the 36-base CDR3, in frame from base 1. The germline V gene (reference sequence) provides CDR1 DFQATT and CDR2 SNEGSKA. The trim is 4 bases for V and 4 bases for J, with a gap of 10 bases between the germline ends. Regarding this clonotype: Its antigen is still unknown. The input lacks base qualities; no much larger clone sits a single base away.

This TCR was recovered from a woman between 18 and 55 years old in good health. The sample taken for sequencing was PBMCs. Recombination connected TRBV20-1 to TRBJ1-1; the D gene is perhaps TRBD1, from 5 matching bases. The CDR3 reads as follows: CSAMPGSTEAFF. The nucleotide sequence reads TGCAGTGCTATGCCAGGGAGCACTGAAGCTTTCTTT.